This T cell receptor (beta chain) originates from a study of beta chain features in type 1 diabetes. Points from the study as a whole: cDNA sequencing could over-represent cells with high TCR expression. Naive, central memory and Treg TCRB repertoires appeared more alike in patients than in healthy donors. Fewer junction insertions and more nucleotide deletions appeared in type 1 diabetes patients.

The whole isolated RNA underwent reverse transcription, so sequencing captured expressed TCRB transcripts. Assay: immunoSEQ multiplex PCR; the TCRdb copy retains only in-frame clones and omits some. Here the sample spans roughly 250,000 clones, approximately 70% being singletons. The V end was cut by 5 bases, the J end by 1 base, with 11 bases between. The germline gives CDR1 SGHTA, CDR2 FQGNSA. CDR3 length equals 14 residues. For this clone: The antigen is not known.

Every sorted population was more than 95% pure. The chain joins TRBV7-2 to TRBJ1-1; TRBD1 is a possible D gene (6 bases). Specimen: naive CD4+ T cells from blood. The origin of this receptor is a man aged 30 to 45 in good health. CDR3 bases: TGTGCCAGCAGCCGGGGACAAGGGAACACTGAAGCTTTCTTT. Protein sequence: CASSRGQGNTEAFF.